The 18 T cell receptor beta chains below come from one sample, sequenced in a study of low-dose radiotherapy and immunotherapy resistance in tumors. Both TCRalpha and TCRbeta chains were reverse transcribed with V-gene-specific primers. The authors ran 15 to 20 PCR cycles to amplify TCRs with a constant-region primer and V-primer adapter. TCRdb used MiXCR to reprocess the reads, holding one entry per CDR3 protein. The sample contains 13,000 or so distinct CDR3 sequences, under 80% of which appear only once. Receptor source: a human donor with advanced metastatic prostate, ovarian, gallbladder or colorectal cancer (not recorded which). This table probably holds off-target reads from a library built for another chain.

The V call is TRBV4-1, the J call TRBJ2-3; TRBD2 agrees at 9 bases. Germline CDR1 reads MGHRA; CDR2 reads YSYEKL. This CDR3 comprises 16 residues. The junction had 6 bases not matched to a gene; V was cut back by 3 bases and J by 2 bases. The CDR3 DNA follows: TGCGCCAGCAGCCATCAGCGGACTAGCGACACAGATACGCAGTATTTT. Translating gives CASSHQRTSDTDTQYF.

The rearrangement links TRBV6-4 to TRBJ1-1, with 8 positions matching TRBD1. The length of the CDR3 is 14 residues. The germline gives CDR1 MRHNA, CDR2 SNTAGT. Trimming took 5 bases from V and 4 from J; bases not matched to a gene: 6. The DNA of the CDR3 is TGTGCCAGCAGTCGCGGACAGGGAAGCACTGAAGCTTTCTTT. Its protein is CASSRGQGSTEAFF.

The V and J genes are TRBV5-1 and TRBJ1-2; 7 positions match TRBD1. The J segment lost 4 bases and the V segment lost 3 bases, leaving 9 bases of the junction unmatched. This CDR3 has 15 amino acids. Germline V lookup: CDR1 SGHRS, CDR2 YFSETQ. CDR3 in DNA: TGCGCCAGCAGCTGGACAGGAACCTTCCGCTATGGCTACACCTTC. Translating it yields CASSWTGTFRYGYTF.

This chain uses TRBV2 with TRBJ2-3, with 9 bases fitting TRBD2. The junction had 4 bases not matched to a gene; V was cut back by 4 bases and J by 2 bases. The CDR3 runs to 15 residues. Germline V gives CDR1 SNHLY, CDR2 FYNNEI. CDR3 loop: CASSGLAGITDTQYF. The CDR3, as DNA: TGTGCCAGCAGTGGCCTAGCGGGGATCACAGATACGCAGTATTTT.

The chain recombines TRBV6-8 with TRBJ2-7; 9 bases fit TRBD1. The CDR3 spans 15 residues. CDR1 is MNHGY and CDR2 is SAAAGT in the germline V gene. Trimming at V came to 6 bases and at J to 6 bases, leaving 12 bases not matched to a gene. The CDR3: CASRRLGQGVSEQYF. The CDR3 coding sequence is TGTGCCAGCAGGCGGTTGGGACAGGGCGTTAGCGAGCAGTACTTC.

The rearrangement links TRBV29-1 to TRBJ1-5, with 7 nucleotides matching TRBD1. The ends lost 3 bases at V and 6 bases at J; junction bases unmatched: 2. The germline V gene encodes CDR1 SQVTM and CDR2 ANQGSEA. This CDR3 has 12 residues. The CDR3 protein is CSVDRGTQPQHF. As DNA, the CDR3 is TGCAGCGTTGACAGGGGGACTCAGCCCCAGCATTTT.

This sequence joins TRBV18 and TRBJ2-3, with 12 bases that match TRBD2. V gave up 3 bases and J gave up 6 bases; unmatched junction bases: 10. The germline V gene has CDR1 KGHSH and CDR2 LQKENI. The CDR3 consists of 17 residues. Here the CDR3 reads CASSPPASGGAGDTQYF. The CDR3 nucleotides are TGTGCCAGCTCACCTCCCGCTAGCGGGGGGGCCGGGGATACGCAGTATTTT.

This clonotype was counted between two and nine times. This chain links TRBV11-3 with TRBJ2-7, with D maybe TRBD1 (5 bases). The germline V gene encodes CDR1 SGHNT and CDR2 YENEEA. This CDR3 contains 12 residues. Trimming shortened V by 1 base and J by 5 bases, and 6 bases separated the two germline ends. CDR3 region: CASSLAGNEQYF. DNA of the CDR3: TGTGCCAGCAGCTTAGCAGGGAACGAGCAGTACTTC.

V and J are TRBV20-1 and TRBJ2-1, with D perhaps given as TRBD1 or TRBD2 (6 bases each). Germline assignment: CDR1 DFQATT and CDR2 SNEGSKA (reference sequence). V was pared by 6 bases and J by 8 bases, with 20 bases between. This CDR3 comprises 14 residues. CDR3 in DNA: TGCAGTGCCGGGGGCGGGGTGAACGGCGATGAGCAGTTCTTC. It translates to CSAGGGVNGDEQFF.

The rearrangement uses TRBV10-3 and TRBJ1-5, with TRBD1 as a possible D gene (6 bases). V lost 2 bases, J lost 10 bases, and 15 bases lay in between. This CDR3 is built from 14 residues. Germline V gene sequence: CDR1 ENHRY, CDR2 SYGVKD. CDR3 region: CAISEADRTQPQHF. The CDR3 DNA is TGTGCCATCAGTGAGGCTGACAGGACTCAACCCCAGCATTTT.

V gene TRBV5-1 combines with J gene TRBJ2-1; TRBD2 matches 8 bases. CDR3 length: 15 residues. CDR1 and CDR2 (germline): SGHRS, YFSETQ. V was clipped by 4 bases and J by 3 bases; unmatched bases: 6. The CDR3 loop is CASSIAGGHYNEQFF. Here the CDR3 DNA reads TGCGCCAGCAGCATCGCGGGGGGTCACTACAATGAGCAGTTCTTC.

The J gene is TRBJ2-1, the V gene TRBV3-1; unclear D gene. CDR1 is LGHDT, CDR2 YNNKEL, per germline (reference sequence). CDR3 size: 11 residues. V was shortened by 5 bases and J by 6 bases, with 5 bases between the two germline ends. CDR3 amino acids: CASSGRNEQFF. The CDR3, as DNA: TGTGCCAGCAGCGGCCGCAATGAGCAGTTCTTC.

This chain uses TRBV20-1 with TRBJ2-5; unclear D gene. This CDR3 contains 11 residues. V shed 5 bases and J shed 7 bases, with 11 bases lying between them. Germline-derived CDR1 and CDR2 are DFQATT and SNEGSKA (reference sequence). The CDR3 coding sequence is TGCAGTGCTCTCGTTGGACGGACCCAGTACTTC. It encodes CSALVGRTQYF.

The chain combines TRBV6-2 or TRBV6-3 with TRBJ2-2; D is unclear. The CDR3 covers 12 residues. Trimming took off 7 bases at V and 7 bases at J, with 10 bases between the two ends. In germline, CDR1 is MNHEY, CDR2 SVGEGT. CDR3 sequence (DNA): TGTGCCAGCAAAACAAACGGCGGGGAGCTGTTTTTT. Protein product: CASKTNGGELFF.

This clonotype appeared a single time. For the CDR3, the DNA is TGTGCCAGCAGCGGCCAAGCGCTCCTAACAGATACGCAGTATTTT. Its protein is CASSGQALLTDTQYF. The V gene is TRBV12-3 or TRBV12-4, the J gene TRBJ2-3; no clear D. CDR3 length equals 15 residues. Trimming shortened V by 6 bases and J by 3 bases, and 16 bases separated the two germline ends.

This sequence joins TRBV6-5 and TRBJ2-5, with D perhaps TRBD2 (7 bases). This CDR3 spans 15 amino acids. V was shortened by 6 bases and J by 2 bases, with 16 bases between the two germline ends. From germline, CDR1 is MNHEY and CDR2 SVGAGI. The CDR3 region has the DNA TGTGCCAGCAGCACCCGGGGGGCGGGTCAAGAGACCCAGTACTTC. Its protein product is CASSTRGAGQETQYF.

The chain recombines TRBV13 with TRBJ2-7; perhaps D is TRBD1 or TRBD2 (5 bases each). The CDR3 covers 13 residues. Trimming shortened V by 0 bases and J by 5 bases, and 8 bases separated the two germline ends. The germline V gene encodes CDR1 PRHDT and CDR2 FYEKMQ (reference sequence). This CDR3 reads CASSLGQGDEQYF. CDR3 sequence (DNA): TGTGCCAGCAGCTTAGGGCAGGGAGACGAGCAGTACTTC.

The chain uses TRBV7-9 and TRBJ1-2, with D tentatively TRBD1 (6 bases). V gave up 5 bases and J gave up 8 bases, with 18 bases separating them. Germline V gene sequence: CDR1 SEHNR, CDR2 FQNEAQ (reference sequence). This CDR3 spans 14 amino acids. The CDR3 nucleotides read TGTGCCAGCAGCCCTCCCGGCAGGGGCGAAGGCTACACCTTC. The encoded protein is CASSPPGRGEGYTF. Full variable domain (remainder filled in from reference TRBV7-9 and TRBJ1-2): DTGVSQNPRHKITKRGQNVTFRCDPISEHNRLYWYRQTLGQGPEFLTYFQNEAQLEKSRLLSDRFSAERPKGSFSTLEIQRTEQGDSAMYLCASSPPGRGEGYTFGSGTRLTVV.